This T cell receptor (beta chain) was captured by sequencing in a study of cytomegalovirus exposure and HLA in healthy donors. Assay used: immunoSEQ multiplex PCR; TCRdb lists only in-frame clones, some missing. Of some 45,000 clones in the sample, 92% were seen once. Trimming stripped 0 bases from V and 3 bases from J, with 6 bases between. CDR1 is SGHRS, CDR2 YFSETQ, per germline. The CDR3 loop spans 13 amino acids. What was sequenced was PBMCs. The chain uses TRBV5-1 and TRBJ1-2, with a possible D match to TRBD1 (6 bases). The clonotype originates from a man aged 18 to 30 in good health and CMV-seronegative. CDR3 protein: CASSLAGDYGYTF. CDR3 DNA sequence: TGCGCCAGCAGCTTGGCAGGGGACTATGGCTACACCTTC.